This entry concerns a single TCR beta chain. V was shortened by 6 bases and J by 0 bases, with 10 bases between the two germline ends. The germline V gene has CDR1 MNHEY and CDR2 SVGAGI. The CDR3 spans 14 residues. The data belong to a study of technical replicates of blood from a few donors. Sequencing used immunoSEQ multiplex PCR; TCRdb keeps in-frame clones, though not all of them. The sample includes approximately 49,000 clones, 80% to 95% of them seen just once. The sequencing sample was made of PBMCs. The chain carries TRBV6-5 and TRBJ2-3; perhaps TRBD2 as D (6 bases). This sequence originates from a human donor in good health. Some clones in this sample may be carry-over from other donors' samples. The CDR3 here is CASRWSGSTDTQYF. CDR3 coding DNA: TGTGCCAGCAGGTGGAGCGGGAGCACAGATACGCAGTATTTT.